This record looks at one T cell receptor beta chain sequence and its context. The antigen is undetermined. Germline lookup yields CDR1 SQVTM and CDR2 ANQGSEA. V lost 3 bases and J 5 bases, leaving 10 bases between the germline ends. This CDR3 contains 12 residues. Measured with immunoSEQ multiplex PCR; TCRdb has only the in-frame clones, and not every one. Of about 41,000 clones listed, roughly 80% are singletons. This specimen belongs to a study of T cell clonotyping in hematopoietic cell transplantation. Indicated time point: recipient sample about 28 days before transplant, after cytoreduction. Study findings and constraints: Cells were unsorted, so CD4 and CD8 contributions were not separated.

This clonotype was sampled from a man between 60 and 75 years old with myelodysplastic syndrome. Some clones in this sample may be carry-over from other donors' samples. This sample comprised peripheral blood mononuclear cells, obtained before stem cell transplant. The V gene is TRBV29-1, the J gene TRBJ2-5; D not resolved. The CDR3 region is CSVEVLKETQYF. The CDR3 nucleotides read TGCAGCGTTGAGGTTTTAAAGGAGACCCAGTACTTC.